This is a list of T cell receptor beta chains from one sample in a study of response to subunit inactivated influenza vaccine. TCRdb reprocessed the RT-PCR reads with MiXCR, giving one entry per CDR3 protein. The sample consists of roughly 570,000 distinct CDR3 sequences, approximately 15% of them appearing once. The sample consisted of PBMCs from blood, taken 11 to 12 days after vaccination. The receptors shown here come from a man in his forties or fifties who received an inactivated influenza vaccine. The CDR3 runs from the conserved cysteine through the conserved F or W. The D gene is left open where the match is weak.

j_call v_call d_call cdr3_aa
TRBJ2-7 TRBV12-3/TRBV12-4 . CASRSRTRYEQYF
. TRBV4-2 . CASSPKANYEQFF
TRBJ2-7 TRBV5-1 TRBD2 CASRLAAAYEQYF
TRBJ1-2 TRBV12-3/TRBV12-4 . CASSLRGLDGYTF
TRBJ2-5 TRBV5-1 TRBD1 CASSTGVRETQYF
TRBJ1-2 TRBV20-1 TRBD1 CSALFGTGHGYTF
TRBJ2-3 TRBV12-3/TRBV12-4 . CASSYNIADYTDTQYF
TRBJ2-7 TRBV7-8 . CASSSTIRAGSYEQYF
TRBJ2-7 TRBV27 . CAVGRSYEQYF
TRBJ2-1 TRBV20-1 TRBD2 CSANFSGKASYNEQFF
TRBJ2-3 TRBV11-2 TRBD2 CASSWGTSGRTDTQYF
TRBJ1-2 TRBV29-1 . CSVGYREGNGYTF
TRBJ1-3 TRBV20-1 . CSARDPSRGRGNTIYF
TRBJ2-1 TRBV7-6 TRBD2 CASTLTSGAYNEQFF
TRBJ1-2 TRBV4-2 . CASSPARGEDGYTF
TRBJ1-2 TRBV28 . CASSLFNYGYTF
TRBJ2-1 TRBV24-1 TRBD2 CATSDGTGTRNEQFF
TRBJ2-1 TRBV7-6 TRBD2 CASSLLSGSSYNEQFF
TRBJ2-5 TRBV30 TRBD1 CAWSVMGQGSETQYF
TRBJ2-2 TRBV7-2 . CASSLTLGANTGELFF
TRBJ2-3 TRBV5-1 TRBD1 CASSLALGQSTDTQYF
TRBJ2-1 TRBV7-9 . CASSPPGLTSYNEQFF